The text below deals with one T cell receptor beta chain. This sample stems from a study of CD8+ T cells in alopecia areata. The CDR3 is made up of 15 amino acids. V lost 5 bases to trimming and J lost 5 bases; unmatched junction nucleotides: 11. Germline V gives CDR1 MNHEY, CDR2 SVGAGI. Specified treatment: oral pan-JAK inhibitor, 5-10 mg twice daily. The sequencing template was cDNA reverse transcribed from extracted RNA. Produced via immunoSEQ multiplex PCR; TCRdb's table is partial and in-frame only. In the table there are around 180,000 clones, around 64% of which are singletons. The rearrangement links TRBV6-5 to TRBJ2-7; the match to TRBD2 covers 8 bases. The TCR sequence derives from a human donor with alopecia areata. Material: CD4+ T cells sorted from blood, obtained between weeks 49 and 50, from a patient treated with tofacitinib. The CDR3 spells CASSKPGLGTHEQYF. CDR3 nucleotides: TGTGCCAGCAGTAAGCCGGGACTAGGGACCCACGAGCAGTACTTC.